A single sample gave rise to the 16 T cell receptor beta chains below, sequenced in a study of CD4 and CD8 cells across lung adenocarcinoma regions. TCRdb re-derived calls from the PCR reads in MiXCR, one entry per CDR3 protein. The sample consists of about 16,000 distinct CDR3 sequences, 45% to 60% of them appearing once. Sequenced input: CD8+ T cells from the center of a lung tumor. The source of these receptors is a female donor with lung adenocarcinoma. The CD4 and CD8 labels of this study may be unreliable.

This clonotype has only a few counts. The V and J genes are TRBV6-1 and TRBJ1-1; D is ambiguous. CDR3 size: 12 residues. Germline assignment: CDR1 MNHNS and CDR2 SASEGT. Trimming stripped 7 bases from V and 2 bases from J, with 8 bases between. CDR3 bases: TGTGCCAGCAACTCCCTAAACACTGAAGCTTTCTTT. Translating gives CASNSLNTEAFF.

The chain employs TRBV7-2 and TRBJ2-5; D might be TRBD2 (5 bases). The J call is uncertain, as TRBJ2-7 better fits the DNA end. The CDR3 totals 13 residues. The germline gives CDR1 SGHTA, CDR2 FQGNSA. CDR3 loop: CASSSIGGYEQYF. The CDR3 DNA reads as TGTGCCAGCAGCTCCATTGGAGGTTACGAGCAGTACTTC.

As concerns this clonotype: A read error may account for a junction end that differs from germline. V is TRBV27 and J is TRBJ1-1; D uncertain. In germline, CDR1 is MNHEY, CDR2 SMNVEV (reference sequence). The length of the CDR3 is 14 residues. As DNA, the CDR3 is TGTGCCAGCAGTTTGCTACGGTCCAACACTGAAGCTACCTTC. Its translation is CASSLLRSNTEATF.

The rearrangement links TRBV6-1 to TRBJ2-2; tentatively, D is TRBD2 (7 bases). The germline V gene encodes CDR1 MNHNS and CDR2 SASEGT. Deletions cut 6 bases from V and 1 base from J, with 12 bases between. CDR3 length: 15 amino acids. The CDR3 DNA reads TGTGCCAGCAGGGGGGGGGGGCAGAACACCGGGGAGCTGTTTTTT. The encoded protein is CASRGGGQNTGELFF.

With respect to this clonotype: The junction differs from germline at one of its ends, possibly a read error. V usage is TRBV27 and J usage is TRBJ2-3, with 9 bases lining up with TRBD2. The CDR3 has 16 residues. The germline gives CDR1 MNHEY, CDR2 SMNVEV (reference sequence). The CDR3 DNA sequence: TGTGCCTGCAGGGGAGTGGCGGGGGGGGACACAGATACGCAGTATTTT. Its protein is CACRGVAGGDTDTQYF.

The J gene is TRBJ2-3, the V gene TRBV10-3, with D maybe TRBD2 (7 bases). The V gene's germline CDR1 is ENHRY and CDR2 SYGVKD. The CDR3 is made up of 16 amino acids. V was cut by 8 bases and J by 2 bases, with 20 bases left in between. CDR3: CAIGGRGGRNTDTQYF. The CDR3 nucleotides read TGTGCCATCGGGGGGCGCGGGGGACGTAACACAGATACGCAGTATTTT.

CDR3 amino acids: CASSLVGSYNKQYF. In DNA form, the CDR3 reads TGTGCCAGCAGTCTTGTCGGCAGCTACAATAAGCAGTACTTC. The genes are TRBV6-1 and TRBJ2-1, with unresolved D. The assigned J gene may be wrong: the sequence end matches TRBJ2-7 better. Germline loops: CDR1 MNHNS, CDR2 SASEGT. The CDR3 has 14 amino acids.

This clonotype was picked up a small number of times. The CDR3 nucleotides read TGTGCCAGCAGTCTCCCCTCCAGCCAAGAGACCCAGTACTTC. Its translation is CASSLPSSQETQYF. This rearrangement joins TRBV12-3 or TRBV12-4 to TRBJ2-5; D is uncertain. Between the trimmed V and J ends, which lost 5 bases and 1 base, there was a span of 11 bases. The CDR3 is 14 amino acids.

Only a few counts were recorded for this clonotype. This chain uses TRBV6-5 with TRBJ2-5; the D is unclear. The V and J ends lost 2 bases and 3 bases respectively, with 7 bases between them. Germline-derived CDR1 and CDR2 are MNHEY and SVGAGI. CDR3 length: 13 residues. CDR3 sequence (DNA): TGTGCCAGCAGTTACGGGCCTGAAGAGACCCAGTACTTC. Its translation is CASSYGPEETQYF.

The rearrangement uses TRBV12-3 or TRBV12-4 and TRBJ2-1; weak D call: TRBD2 (6 bases). CDR3 length equals 14 residues. Trimming left V 6 bases short and J 8 bases short, with 17 bases between. DNA for the CDR3: TGTGCCAGCAGCCGGATGAACGGGGGTGATGAGCAGTTCTTC. Its translation is CASSRMNGGDEQFF.

The CDR3 reads CASSTTRQEAKETQYF. The DNA for the CDR3 is TGTGCCAGCAGTACTACACGACAGGAGGCCAAAGAGACCCAGTACTTC. The chain uses TRBV7-2 and TRBJ2-5, with D possibly being TRBD1 (6 bases). This CDR3 region has 16 residues. Germline CDR1 and CDR2: SGHTA and FQGNSA. Between the trimmed V and J ends, which lost 6 bases and 3 bases, there was a span of 20 bases.

This clonotype was seen repeatedly, ten times or more. The chain carries TRBV6-5 and TRBJ1-1; D ambiguous. V lost 0 bases, J lost 11 bases, and 19 bases lay in between. Germline-derived CDR1 and CDR2 are MNHEY and SVGAGI. CDR3 length: 15 residues. The CDR3 DNA reads as TGTGCCAGCAGTTACTCGACCGCCGGAAGGGCGGCCGCTTTCTTT. Its protein product is CASSYSTAGRAAAFF.

Points on this clonotype: The junction shows a germline mismatch at one end, possibly a read error. The rearrangement joins TRBV27 to TRBJ2-3; 7 positions match TRBD2. Germline V gene data show CDR1 as MNHEY and CDR2 as SMNVEV (reference sequence). The CDR3 has 16 residues. CDR3 nucleotides: TGTGCCAGCACCTCCTGGCGGGAGACTACCACAGATACGCAGTATTTC. Translated, it gives CASTSWRETTTDTQYF.

The rearrangement joins TRBV6-5 to TRBJ2-5, with 10 bases matching TRBD1. The trim removed 2 bases at V and 5 bases at J, leaving 11 bases unmatched. In germline, CDR1 is MNHEY, CDR2 SVGAGI. The CDR3 contains 17 residues. The CDR3, as DNA: TGTGCCAGCAGTTACAACGGCGCGACAGGGGGCCGGGAGACCCAGTACTTC. Translation gives CASSYNGATGGRETQYF.

The chain carries TRBV10-3 and TRBJ2-1, with 7 bases aligning to TRBD2. TRBJ2-7 matches the DNA end more closely, so the J call is doubtful. This CDR3 region has 15 residues. Germline CDR1 is ENHRY and CDR2 is SYGVKD. The CDR3 nucleotides are TGTGCCCTGGGTGATCAGGCTAGCGGCAAAAATGCGCAGTACTTC. As protein: CALGDQASGKNAQYF.

The rearrangement uses TRBV4-2 and TRBJ2-3; tentatively, D is TRBD2 (6 bases). The J call may be faulty, since TRBJ2-5 better matches the DNA end. The CDR3 spans 15 residues. Germline V gene sequence: CDR1 LGHNA, CDR2 YNFKEQ. The CDR3 protein is CASSQESGVQETQYF. The DNA for the CDR3 is TGTGCCAGCAGCCAAGAATCGGGAGTTCAAGAGACCCAGTACTTC.